This TCR beta chain appears in the sequencing data of a study of CD8 T cells in Susac syndrome. TEMRA cells underwent FACS enrichment and CD8+ and CD4+ T cells underwent negative isolation. RNA was extracted with the RNeasy kit, and a quantity of roughly 0.5 to 1 ug was reverse transcribed using random hexamers. From the immunoSEQ multiplex PCR reads, TCRdb called clonotypes with MiXCR, one entry per CDR3 protein. Of 100,000 to 150,000 distinct CDR3 sequences listed, approximately 79% are singletons. Trimming stripped 0 bases from V and 3 bases from J, with 11 bases between. CDR3 length: 15 amino acids. Germline CDR1 SGHDT, CDR2 YYEEEE.

The sequencing input was CD8+ T cells from PBMCs. This receptor was identified in a human donor with multiple sclerosis. The gene calls are TRBV5-6 and TRBJ2-3; D unclear. In DNA form, the CDR3 reads TGTGCCAGCAGCTTGGCACGACTTAGAACAGATACGCAGTATTTT. As protein: CASSLARLRTDTQYF. Variable domain in full (rest from reference TRBV5-6 and TRBJ2-3): DAGVTQSPTHLIKTRGQQVTLRCSPKSGHDTVSWYQQALGQGPQFIFQYYEEEERQRGNFPDRFSGHQFPNYSSELNVNALLLGDSALYLCASSLARLRTDTQYFGPGTRLTVL.